This TCR beta chain was profiled in a study of memory CD8 T cells in hepatitis C reinfection (dated by TCRdb to the late 2010s). The study in broad terms: Of the five donors, three spontaneously resolved two consecutive HCV infections, and two cleared a primary infection but developed chronic infection after reinfection. In the reinfection study, participants who had previously resolved an HCV infection were followed up every 3 months. Between about 2008 and 2012, about 5 reinfection cases with stored pre-reinfection samples were identified. Peak reinfection samples were collected 3 to 8 weeks after reinfection was detected. Previously published longitudinal data on tetramer+ CD8 T cell frequency were used to select the peak reinfection time point. An HCV reinfection was defined as a positive HCV RNA test that came after two negative tests taken at least 60 days apart. In about five donors, the study followed the TCR beta repertoire of virus-specific CD8 T cells over time through an HCV reinfection episode. Study-wide findings and limitations: With only 4 to 6 donors, the study could not reach definitive conclusions about public clonotypes linked to secondary clearance.

V loses 7 bases, J loses 5 bases, and the germline ends lie 18 bases apart. The CDR3, from cysteine to phenylalanine, totals 14 residues. CDR3 DNA is the only sequence kept; it has 42 bases, read in frame from the first base. The germline V gene supplies CDR1 MNHNS and CDR2 SASEGT. A note on this clone: This receptor's antigen is unknown. Base qualities are not recorded, but no much larger clone differs from it by a single base.

The sample's time point label, in plain terms: peak reinfection, 3 to 8 weeks after reinfection detection. The sorted cells were sequenced directly ex vivo, without any in vitro expansion ahead of TCR sequencing. The donors were people who inject drugs and were enrolled in Canada's Montreal Acute Hepatitis C Cohort Study (HEPCO). As controls, total naive CD8 T cells, sorted as viable CD3+ CD8+ CD45RO-, were obtained from a couple of donors at each of the three reinfection time points. Before sorting, cryopreserved peripheral blood mononuclear cells were thawed, and CD8 T cells were purified from the thawed cells. Negative selection with the MACS CD8+ T cell Isolation Kit was used to enrich CD8 T cells. Cells were sorted on a BD FACSAria II sorter using FACSDiva software, and FlowJo was used for data analysis. The library came from the immunoSEQ multiplex PCR assay. Genomic DNA was pulled from the sorted cells, and the automated high-throughput method of Adaptive Biotechnologies was used to sequence the TCR beta V, D and J regions. CDR3 regions were amplified with a two-step, bias-controlled multiplex PCR. An Illumina instrument was used to sequence the amplified TCR beta libraries. The original methods were these. Demultiplexed reads were processed to reduce amplification and sequencing bias, and CDR3 sequences were assigned to gene families using the IMGT database. ImmunoSEQ software version 2.0 was used to analyze repertoire data. Out-of-frame sequences and sequences containing stop codons in the CDR3 were removed from the clonotype lists. Any clonotype with a frequency under 0.01% was left out, since that frequency corresponded to less than one cell. Richness was computed as observed richness divided by input cell number, and evenness as Shannon entropy divided by log observed richness. To measure repertoire diversity and how similar the repertoire was between time points, Simpson diversity and Morisita-Horn overlap indices were applied. Each clonotype was placed into one of four groups: dominant (>1%), sub-dominant (0.5-0.99%), low abundance (0.1-0.49%) or lowest abundance (<0.1%). For the germline index, total nucleotide additions were subtracted from total CDR3 length, and that difference was then divided by total CDR3 length. TCRdb provides this immuneACCESS table in a form limited to in-frame rearrangements. Some clones are lacking; in checked studies, under half of them reflect an unresolved V gene, and why the rest are absent is not known. That table gives V, J and clone size, and the DNA gave D and trimming. In all, the sample holds 35,000 to 50,000 clones, and 70% to 90% of those were seen once. The ten largest clones add up to approximately 1.2% of the sample.

This sequence was found in a man younger than 35 with hepatitis C virus infection. The rearranged segments are TRBV6-1 and TRBJ2-7; tentative D gene TRBD2, with 5 bases matching. The sequenced material came from naive CD8+ T cells sorted from blood. This specimen's cell subset or site label, per the study, means: total naive CD8+CD45RO- T cells. The nucleotides read TGTGCCAGCAATCCGACGGAGGCTGGCAACGAGCAGTACTTC. The translation is CASNPTEAGNEQYF.